This T cell receptor (beta chain) originates from a study of T cell clonality in common variable immunodeficiency. This clone was seen repeatedly, ten times or more. The antigen is not known. TCRdb's table, derived via immunoSEQ multiplex PCR, lists solely in-frame clones and lacks some. The repertoire shows 44,000 or so clones, none seen only once; the top ten take about 0.68%. General observations from the study: Reportedly, TCR beta sequences from common variable immunodeficiency showed fewer deletions and N-nucleotide insertions. CVID patient heterogeneity limited repertoire-clinical complication correlations.

Most patients and controls had Caucasian heritage. This sequence was found in a person between 18 and 70 years old in good health. Sequenced material: peripheral blood mononuclear cells.

This CDR3 reads CASGSPDSAVETQYF. CDR3 bases read: TGTGCTAGTGGCTCTCCCGACAGTGCGGTAGAGACC. The J gene is TRBJ2-5, the V gene TRBV12-5; weak D call: TRBD1 (5 bases). The read terminates 3 residues before the CDR3 end, so the remaining end is supplied by the germline J gene. CDR3 size: 15 residues. In germline, CDR1 is LGHNT, CDR2 FRNRAP. The V end lost 6 bases, the J end lost 4 bases, and 18 bases lay between the germline ends.